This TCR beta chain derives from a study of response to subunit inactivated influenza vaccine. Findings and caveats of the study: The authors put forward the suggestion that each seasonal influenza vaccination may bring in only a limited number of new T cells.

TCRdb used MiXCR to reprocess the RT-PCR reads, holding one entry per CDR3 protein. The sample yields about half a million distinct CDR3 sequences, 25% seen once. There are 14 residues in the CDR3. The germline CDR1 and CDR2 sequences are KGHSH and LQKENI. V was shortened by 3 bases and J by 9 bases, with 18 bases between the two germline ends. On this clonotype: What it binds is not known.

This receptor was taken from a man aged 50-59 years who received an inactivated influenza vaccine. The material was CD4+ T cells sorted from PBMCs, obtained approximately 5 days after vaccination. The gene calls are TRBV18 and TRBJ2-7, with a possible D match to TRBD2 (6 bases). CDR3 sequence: CASSPTGGASRQYF. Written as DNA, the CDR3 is TGTGCCAGCTCACCTACTGGCGGGGCGTCGAGGCAGTACTTC.